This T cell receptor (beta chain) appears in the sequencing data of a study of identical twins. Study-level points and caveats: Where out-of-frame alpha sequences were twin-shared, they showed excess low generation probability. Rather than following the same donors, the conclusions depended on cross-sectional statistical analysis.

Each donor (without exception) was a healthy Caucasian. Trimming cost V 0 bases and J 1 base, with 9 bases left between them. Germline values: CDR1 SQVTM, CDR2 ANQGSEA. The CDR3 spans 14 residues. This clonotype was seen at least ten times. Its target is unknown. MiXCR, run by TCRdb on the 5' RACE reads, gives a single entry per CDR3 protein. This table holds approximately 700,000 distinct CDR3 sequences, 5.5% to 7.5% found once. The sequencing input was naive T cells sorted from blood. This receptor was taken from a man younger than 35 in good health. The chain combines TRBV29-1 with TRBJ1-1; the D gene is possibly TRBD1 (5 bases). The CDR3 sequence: CSVEDRVRNTEAFF. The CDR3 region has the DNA TGCAGCGTTGAAGACAGGGTGAGGAACACTGAAGCTTTCTTT.